A single TCR beta chain is shown here with its context. These data are taken from a study of T cell changes during pregnancy in multiple sclerosis. The table came from immunoSEQ multiplex PCR; TCRdb's copy has only in-frame clones and leaves some out. The table records roughly 100,000 clones, 91% of them present only once. Germline-derived CDR1 and CDR2 are SGHRS and YFSETQ. This CDR3 is 16 amino acids long. Between the trimmed V and J ends, which lost 2 bases and 4 bases, there was a span of 19 bases. The rearrangement links TRBV5-1 to TRBJ2-7; TRBD2 is a possible D gene (6 bases). The sequencing used peripheral blood, collected after pregnancy. The clonotype originates from a female donor in good health, enrolled as a control in a pregnancy study. The CDR3 coding sequence is TGCGCCAGCAGCTTAGTACCGGGACTGCCTACTTACGAGCAGTACTTC. Protein product: CASSLVPGLPTYEQYF.